This T cell receptor beta chain was documented in a study of control samples from healthy donors and cancer patients. Sequencing was performed with immunoSEQ multiplex PCR; in TCRdb, only in-frame clones are kept and a portion is missing. In the table there are 120,000 or so clones, about 90% of which are singletons. CDR3 size: 13 residues. The V segment lost 7 bases and the J segment 5 bases; nucleotides outside the gene matches: 4. The germline gives CDR1 KGHDR, CDR2 SFDVKD. This receptor was identified in a man between 18 and 29 years old in good health. V gene TRBV24-1 combines with J gene TRBJ1-5; the match to TRBD1 covers 7 bases. What was sequenced was blood. This CDR3 is CATSSGQHQPQHF. DNA of the CDR3: TGTGCCACCAGCTCGGGACAGCATCAGCCCCAGCATTTT.